This paragraph reports one TCR beta chain. Sample-barcoded 5' priming and a J-beta primer mix drove a second PCR of roughly 7 to 11 cycles. In TCRdb, the 5' RACE reads were re-called with MiXCR into one record per CDR3 protein. The sample holds 1.5 million to 2 million distinct CDR3 sequences, 25% to 30% seen once. Healthy individuals of Caucasian origin from Russia, aged about 6 to 95, served as donors. Samples had at least 7 million PBMCs isolated from them. The V and J ends lost 5 bases and 7 bases, in that order; junction bases with no gene match: 6. This CDR3 region has 14 residues. Germline loops: CDR1 MDHEN, CDR2 SYDVKM. These data are taken from a study of blood T cells in healthy people across ages.

The chain is built from TRBV28 and TRBJ1-2; the match to TRBD1 covers 11 bases. The sequence was collected from a woman between 25 and 40 years old in good health. Sequencing was performed on blood. CDR3 residues: CASSLLDRGLGYTF. For the CDR3, the DNA is TGTGCCAGCAGTCTATTGGACAGGGGGCTTGGCTACACCTTC.